The next 10 T cell receptor beta chains were all read from a single sample in a study of CD8 T cells in Susac syndrome. It was with random hexamers that roughly 0.45 to 1 ug RNA was reverse transcribed. TCRdb reprocessed the immunoSEQ multiplex PCR reads via MiXCR and lists one record per CDR3 protein. Of 400,000 or so distinct CDR3 sequences listed, 75% to 90% are singletons. Input material: CD8+ T cells from PBMCs. Receptors were obtained from a human donor with multiple sclerosis.

The chain couples TRBV20-1 to TRBJ2-7; TRBD2 matches at 13 bases. The CDR3 runs 15 residues. Trimming took 0 bases from V and 6 from J; bases not matched to a gene: 5. Germline assignment: CDR1 DFQATT and CDR2 SNEGSKA (reference sequence). The CDR3 nucleotides are TGCAGTGCTAGAGATCGGGGACTAGCGGGGTTCGAGCAGTACTTC. Translated, it gives CSARDRGLAGFEQYF.

This chain joins TRBV5-8 and TRBJ2-1, with a possible D match to TRBD2 (6 bases). V dropped 6 bases and J dropped 0 bases, with 10 bases sitting between them. The CDR3 consists of 14 residues. Germline loops: CDR1 SGHTS, CDR2 YDEGEE. CDR3 in amino acids: CASTLGSSYNEQFF. The CDR3 DNA is TGTGCCAGCACTCTCGGGAGCTCCTACAATGAGCAGTTCTTC.

The chain is built from TRBV4-1 and TRBJ2-2; D unresolved. CDR1 and CDR2 from the germline V gene are MGHRA and YSYEKL. The germline V and J ends were trimmed by 2 bases and 6 bases, with 13 bases remaining between them. The CDR3 length is 15 residues. CDR3 bases: TGCGCCAGCAGCCAACCTCTATCCGGACCCGGGGAGCTGTTTTTT. Protein: CASSQPLSGPGELFF.

J is TRBJ2-1 and V is TRBV30; 13 bases match TRBD2. Germline V gene sequence: CDR1 GTSNPN, CDR2 SVGIG (reference sequence). The CDR3 totals 15 residues. The trim removed 0 bases at V and 11 bases at J, leaving 7 bases unmatched. The CDR3 spells CAWSVPGTSGNKQFF. CDR3 coding DNA: TGTGCCTGGAGTGTTCCCGGGACTAGCGGGAACAAGCAGTTCTTC.

The chain has TRBV6-1 and TRBJ2-7, with D maybe TRBD1 (6 bases). Germline lookup yields CDR1 MNHNS and CDR2 SASEGT. Deletions cut 5 bases from V and 2 bases from J, with 13 bases between. The CDR3 extends over 14 amino acids. The CDR3 coding sequence is TGTGCCAGCAGTCTCAGGGGTGAAACCTACGAGCAGTACTTC. Residues: CASSLRGETYEQYF.

The chain couples TRBV12-3 or TRBV12-4 to TRBJ1-4; TRBD1 agrees at 10 bases. This CDR3 is 16 amino acids long. Trimming at V came to 6 bases and at J to 4 bases, leaving 8 bases not matched to a gene. Written as DNA, the CDR3 is TGTGCCAGCAGCCACGGGACAGGGGAATTTAATGAAAAACTGTTTTTT. Encoded protein: CASSHGTGEFNEKLFF.

The chain has TRBV7-9 and TRBJ1-4; perhaps TRBD1 as D (5 bases). CDR1 is SEHNR and CDR2 is FQNEAQ in the germline V gene (reference sequence). The CDR3 totals 15 residues. V was cut by 3 bases and J by 6 bases, with 14 bases left in between. The CDR3 loop is CASSFPREPDEKLFF. In DNA, the CDR3 is TGTGCCAGCAGCTTTCCCAGGGAGCCGGATGAAAAACTGTTTTTT. The full variable domain, in which reference TRBV7-9 and TRBJ1-4 provide the parts outside the CDR3, is DTGVSQNPRHKITKRGQNVTFRCDPISEHNRLYWYRQTLGQGPEFLTYFQNEAQLEKSRLLSDRFSAERPKGSFSTLEIQRTEQGDSAMYLCASSFPREPDEKLFFGSGTQLSVL.

The chain uses TRBV15 and TRBJ1-3; D uncertain. Germline CDR1 reads LNHNV; CDR2 reads YYDKDF (reference sequence). V shed 6 bases and J shed 2 bases, with 11 bases lying between them. There are 14 residues in the CDR3. CDR3 residues: CATRKSSPGNTIYF. DNA of the CDR3: TGTGCCACCAGAAAGTCCAGCCCTGGAAACACCATATATTTT.

The rearrangement uses TRBV27 and TRBJ2-5; TRBD1 matches 8 bases. Looked up from germline, CDR1 is MNHEY and CDR2 is SMNVEV (reference sequence). V trimming: 2 bases; J trimming: 5 bases; junction bases outside the gene matches: 7. The CDR3 consists of 15 residues. The CDR3 sequence is CASSLGQGGRETQYF. CDR3 nucleotides: TGTGCCAGCAGTTTAGGACAGGGAGGTAGGGAGACCCAGTACTTC.

The chain couples TRBV10-3 to TRBJ2-2; 11 bases align to TRBD1. This CDR3 contains 15 residues. Germline-derived CDR1 and CDR2 are ENHRY and SYGVKD. The V and J ends lost 9 bases and 3 bases, in that order; junction bases with no gene match: 6. The CDR3 coding sequence is TGTGCCATATCGGACAGGGGGCGGGACACCGGGGAGCTGTTTTTT. It is translated as CAISDRGRDTGELFF.